These 9 T cell receptor beta chains came from one sample sequenced in a study of blood T cells in healthy people across ages. Next came a second PCR, run for 7 to 11 cycles, which used a sample-barcoded 5' primer along with a J-beta primer mix. A single record per CDR3 protein comes from TCRdb applying MiXCR to the 5' RACE reads. The sample has around 280,000 distinct CDR3 sequences; roughly 29% are singletons. The sequencing input was blood. The receptor source for this set is a woman in her seventies in good health.

V is TRBV7-3 and J is TRBJ2-5; TRBD1 matches 7 bases. The junction had 11 bases not matched to a gene; V was cut back by 2 bases and J by 2 bases. Looked up from germline, CDR1 is SGHTA and CDR2 is FQGTGA. The CDR3 totals 17 residues. The CDR3 DNA follows: TGTGCCAGCAGCTTAGGCCGAGGGGGCTTGGTACAAGAGACCCAGTACTTC. This codes for CASSLGRGGLVQETQYF.

The rearrangement links TRBV18 to TRBJ2-3; unclear D gene. The CDR3 has 12 residues. CDR1 KGHSH and CDR2 LQKENI come from the germline V gene. Trimming stripped 5 bases from V and 4 bases from J, with 7 bases between. The CDR3 sequence is CASSGMPDTQYF. The CDR3, as DNA: TGTGCCAGCTCAGGGATGCCAGATACGCAGTATTTT.

There are a few counts of this clonotype. The V gene is TRBV28, the J gene TRBJ2-5, with D hard to call. The better agreement between TRBJ2-7 and the DNA end casts doubt on the J call. Looked up from germline, CDR1 is MDHEN and CDR2 is SYDVKM. The CDR3 length is 15 residues. The CDR3 here is CASRATDGLSYEQYF. DNA for the CDR3: TGTGCCAGCAGAGCAACCGATGGGCTCTCCTACGAGCAGTACTTC.

This clonotype was seen a handful of times. V is TRBV4-1 and J is TRBJ2-5; the D gene is possibly TRBD1 (5 bases). Trimming removed 0 bases from V and 1 base from J, with 12 bases in between. The CDR3 totals 16 residues. The germline V gene encodes CDR1 MGHRA and CDR2 YSYEKL. The CDR3 DNA reads as TGCGCCAGCAGCCAAGACAGGGCCCTACGCCAAGAGACCCAGTACTTC. Translated: CASSQDRALRQETQYF.

The table lists this clonotype with a few counts. V and J are TRBV28 and TRBJ1-3, with a weak D call TRBD1 (5 bases). Germline V gene sequence: CDR1 MDHEN, CDR2 SYDVKM. This CDR3 comprises 16 residues. Trimming took 5 bases from V and 0 from J, leaving 14 bases between them. DNA of the CDR3: TGTGCCAGCAGTCCCGGGACTGGTGTCTCTGGAAACACCATATATTTT. This translates into CASSPGTGVSGNTIYF.

To note about this clonotype: This could be a read error, since a much larger clone is one nucleotide away. The V and J genes are TRBV3-1 and TRBJ1-4; 7 nucleotides align to TRBD1. The trim removed 6 bases at V and 0 bases at J, leaving 4 bases unmatched. The length of the CDR3 is 15 residues. Germline CDR1 is LGHDT and CDR2 is YNNKEL (reference sequence). The CDR3 loop is CASRQGKATNEKLFF. The CDR3 DNA sequence: TGTGCCAGCAGACAGGGGAAAGCAACTAATGAAAAACTGTTTTTT.

The CDR3 region is CSAGGIGLHETQYF. DNA for the CDR3: TGCAGCGCCGGGGGAATAGGCCTCCACGAGACCCAGTACTTC. This chain joins TRBV29-1 and TRBJ2-5, with a possible D match to TRBD2 (6 bases). V was trimmed by 7 bases and J by 5 bases, leaving 20 bases between them. The CDR3 sequence is 14 residues long. Germline loops: CDR1 SQVTM, CDR2 ANQGSEA.

The rearrangement uses TRBV20-1 and TRBJ2-7; D perhaps matches TRBD1 (5 bases). V lost 1 base to trimming and J lost 3 bases, with 10 bases between them. Germline assignment: CDR1 DFQATT and CDR2 SNEGSKA (reference sequence). The CDR3 contains 13 residues. The CDR3 coding sequence is TGCAGTGCTAGAGGCAGGGCCTACTACGAGCAGTACTTC. This codes for CSARGRAYYEQYF.

This chain connects TRBV6-1 to TRBJ1-2; D is possibly TRBD1 (6 bases). Germline V gene sequence: CDR1 MNHNS, CDR2 SASEGT. V was pared by 6 bases and J by 0 bases, with 26 bases between. The CDR3 has 19 amino acids. CDR3 residues: CASSLQNQGKMGSNYGYTF. Written as DNA, the CDR3 is TGTGCCAGCAGCCTACAGAACCAGGGGAAGATGGGATCTAACTATGGCTACACCTTC.